Reported below is one TCR beta chain. Generated by immunoSEQ multiplex PCR, the TCRdb table keeps only in-frame clones and is missing some. Counted here are over 150,000 clones, 70% to 90% occurring once; the ten biggest clones make up 15% to 20%. This specimen comes from a study of blood T cell repertoires in COVID-19. Study summary: T cells, B-cell-depleted T cells, or PBMCs provided the cDNA or gDNA that served as material.

CDR3 length: 14 amino acids. Germline-derived CDR1 and CDR2 are SGHTA and FQGTGA. Trimming removed 5 bases at V and 6 bases at J, with 13 bases between. Sequencing was done on a sample of peripheral blood. This sequence originates from a man in his fifties with COVID-19, enrolled during active disease. This chain links TRBV7-3 with TRBJ2-2; a possible D gene is TRBD2 (5 bases). The CDR3 loop reads CASSKSGNAGELFF. The CDR3 bases are TGTGCCAGCAGCAAATCCGGGAATGCCGGGGAGCTGTTTTTT.